Each of the 23 T cell receptor beta chains below was sequenced from the same sample in a study of T cells in Graves' hyperthyroidism and ophthalmopathy. Template material for amplifying TCR beta CDR3 regions consisted of RNA transcripts. HTBI primers were employed in a first-round RT-PCR of the TCR CDR3. TCRdb fed the multiplex PCR reads into MiXCR, producing one record per CDR3 protein. The sample yields around 690,000 distinct CDR3 sequences, around 21% seen once. The sequenced material came from blood. Receptors originate from a man aged 30-40 years with Graves' ophthalmopathy.

This clonotype was counted only a few times. J is TRBJ2-7 and V is TRBV19; 10 bases are a match to TRBD1. The J segment lost 7 bases and the V segment lost 4 bases, leaving 10 bases of the junction unmatched. This CDR3 comprises 15 residues. Germline loops: CDR1 LNHDA, CDR2 SQIVND (reference sequence). The CDR3 loop reads CASSTRQGARREQYF. For the CDR3, the DNA is TGTGCCAGTAGTACGCGACAGGGGGCGCGAAGGGAGCAGTACTTC.

The chain recombines TRBV12-3 or TRBV12-4 with TRBJ2-2; tentative D call: TRBD2 (6 bases). The CDR3 runs 14 residues. V was clipped by 0 bases and J by 5 bases, with 7 bases between them. The CDR3 region is CASSLARGTGELFF. The CDR3 DNA reads as TGTGCCAGCAGTTTAGCGCGGGGAACCGGGGAGCTGTTTTTT.

V gene TRBV6-5 combines with J gene TRBJ2-7; 8 bases are shared with TRBD1. Germline values: CDR1 MNHEY, CDR2 SVGAGI. The CDR3 length is 16 residues. The ends lost 4 bases at V and 4 bases at J; junction bases unmatched: 12. In nucleotides, the CDR3 is TGTGCCAGCAGTTCTCGTCCGGACAGGGTCCCTTACGAGCAGTACTTC. Translated: CASSSRPDRVPYEQYF.

The sample holds many counts of this clonotype. The rearrangement links TRBV28 to TRBJ1-2; 10 bases agree with TRBD1. CDR3 length: 14 amino acids. With V trimmed by 10 bases and J by 4 bases, 9 bases remained unmatched. CDR1 is MDHEN and CDR2 is SYDVKM in the germline V gene. The CDR3 nucleotides read TGTGCCATCACGACAGGGGGCGCCGGCTATGGCTACACCTTC. Its protein is CAITTGGAGYGYTF.

Many counts were recorded for this clonotype. The chain combines TRBV7-9 with TRBJ2-1; D not resolved. The CDR3 has 12 residues. V shed 4 bases and J shed 4 bases, with 5 bases lying between them. The V gene's germline CDR1 is SEHNR and CDR2 FQNEAQ (reference sequence). The CDR3 region has the DNA TGTGCCAGCAGCTCAGTGTACAATGAGCAGTTCTTC. This encodes CASSSVYNEQFF.

The chain uses TRBV27 and TRBJ2-1; 7 nucleotides agree with TRBD1. Trimming cost V 8 bases and J 4 bases; bases outside gene matches: 2. The germline V gene encodes CDR1 MNHEY and CDR2 SMNVEV (reference sequence). The CDR3 is made up of 12 amino acids. DNA of the CDR3: TGTGCCAGCCCGACAGGGTACAATGAGCAGTTCTTC. This codes for CASPTGYNEQFF.

The rearrangement uses TRBV6-2 or TRBV6-3 and TRBJ2-2; the D gene is possibly TRBD1 (6 bases). Trimming pared 5 bases from V and 1 base from J, leaving 14 bases between. This CDR3 comprises 16 residues. Germline lookup yields CDR1 MNHEY and CDR2 SVGEGT. The CDR3 spells CASSDLPGQNTGELFF. DNA for the CDR3: TGTGCCAGCAGTGACCTACCGGGACAGAACACCGGGGAGCTGTTTTTT.

This clonotype showed up many times. This chain joins TRBV2 and TRBJ2-4, with 8 bases identical to TRBD2. Looked up from germline, CDR1 is SNHLY and CDR2 is FYNNEI. Germline trimming cut 3 bases from V and 8 bases from J; bases unmatched to any gene: 12. The CDR3 length is 16 residues. CDR3 DNA: TGTGCCAGCAGTGATGAGTCGTTGGCGGGAGGTGACATTCAGTACTTC. Protein product: CASSDESLAGGDIQYF.

This clonotype was seen at least ten times. V gene TRBV6-5 combines with J gene TRBJ1-5; D is ambiguous. V was cut by 0 bases and J by 4 bases, with 7 bases left in between. The germline gives CDR1 MNHEY, CDR2 SVGAGI. The CDR3 is made up of 14 amino acids. In nucleotides, the CDR3 is TGTGCCAGCAGTTACTCAGGTTCTAATCAGCCCCAGCATTTT. Amino acid sequence: CASSYSGSNQPQHF.

This clonotype was seen at least ten times. V and J are TRBV11-2 and TRBJ2-7, with D unclear. The CDR3 has 14 residues. In germline, CDR1 is SGHAT, CDR2 FQNNGV. The V and J ends lost 10 bases and 1 base respectively, with 17 bases between them. CDR3 DNA: TGTGCCACGACAATGTGGGTAGGGTCCTACGAGCAGTACTTC. It encodes CATTMWVGSYEQYF.

This rearrangement joins TRBV24-1 to TRBJ2-3, with 14 nucleotides matching TRBD2. Germline V gene data show CDR1 as KGHDR and CDR2 as SFDVKD. V lost 7 bases, J lost 9 bases, and 11 bases stayed unmatched. The length of the CDR3 is 16 residues. The CDR3 DNA follows: TGTGCCACCAGCTTCCCGGGACTAGCGGGAGCCGAAACGCAGTATTTT. It yields the protein CATSFPGLAGAETQYF.

The chain carries TRBV6-2 or TRBV6-3 and TRBJ1-1, with D unclear. CDR3 size: 14 residues. The V end lost 2 bases, the J end lost 2 bases, and 9 bases lay between the germline ends. The germline CDR1 and CDR2 sequences are MNHEY and SVGEGT. Here the CDR3 reads CASSYLFDNTEAFF. DNA for the CDR3: TGTGCCAGCAGTTACCTTTTTGATAACACTGAAGCTTTCTTT.

The chain has TRBV28 and TRBJ2-3; perhaps TRBD1 as D (5 bases). The CDR3 extends over 14 amino acids. In germline, CDR1 is MDHEN, CDR2 SYDVKM. The V end lost 8 bases, the J end lost 2 bases, and 14 bases lay between the germline ends. DNA for the CDR3: TGTGCCAGCTCCGGACAAATTTACACAGATACGCAGTATTTT. Its translation is CASSGQIYTDTQYF.

The chain has TRBV19 and TRBJ1-5; D unresolved. The CDR3 contains 14 residues. Trimming removed 6 bases at V and 5 bases at J, with 14 bases between. Germline V gives CDR1 LNHDA, CDR2 SQIVND (reference sequence). Here the CDR3 DNA reads TGTGCCAGTAGCTATCTCCAGGCCGATCAGCCCCAGCATTTT. Amino acid sequence: CASSYLQADQPQHF.

The genes are TRBV25-1 and TRBJ1-5; D remains unclear. The germline CDR1 and CDR2 sequences are MGHDK and SYGVNS. This CDR3 region has 15 residues. Trimming shortened V by 3 bases and J by 2 bases, and 11 bases separated the two germline ends. The CDR3 region is CASSDARRGNQPQHF. CDR3 sequence (DNA): TGTGCCAGCAGTGATGCGCGGCGCGGCAATCAGCCCCAGCATTTT.

This clonotype occurred a few times. The chain joins TRBV3-1 to TRBJ2-7; 8 nucleotides agree with TRBD2. This CDR3 has 16 residues. Germline CDR1 and CDR2: LGHDT and YNNKEL (reference sequence). The V and J ends lost 0 bases and 7 bases, in that order; junction bases with no gene match: 11. CDR3 nucleotides: TGTGCCAGCAGCCAAGATGGGGTAGCGGGAACTGGAGAGCAGTACTTC. Its protein product is CASSQDGVAGTGEQYF.

This clonotype was detected only a few times. CDR3 nucleotides: TGTGCCAGCAGGGTACCCGGGGAGCTGTTTTTT. Its protein is CASRVPGELFF. The rearrangement joins TRBV2 to TRBJ2-2, with no clear D. CDR1 is SNHLY, CDR2 FYNNEI, per germline. V shed 6 bases and J shed 6 bases, with 5 bases lying between them. CDR3 length: 11 amino acids.

Many counts were recorded for this clonotype. The chain combines TRBV5-1 with TRBJ2-7; D is perhaps TRBD1 (5 bases). This CDR3 is built from 13 residues. Germline loops: CDR1 SGHRS, CDR2 YFSETQ. Trimming removed 5 bases at V and 7 bases at J, with 16 bases between. CDR3: CASSMVGPGEQYF. In nucleotides, the CDR3 is TGCGCCAGCAGTATGGTGGGCCCAGGGGAGCAGTACTTC.

Many counts were recorded for this clonotype. The V call is TRBV29-1, the J call TRBJ1-1; possible D gene TRBD1, 5 bases. The CDR3 has 11 amino acids. CDR1 is SQVTM, CDR2 ANQGSEA, per germline. With 7 bases removed from V and 3 bases from J, the gap between germline ends came to 9 bases. CDR3 sequence reads: CSAIRDTEAFF. The CDR3 DNA sequence: TGCAGCGCTATCAGGGACACTGAAGCTTTCTTT.

This clonotype turned up a few times. The CDR3 is CASRMSGGQGGRQPQHF. The CDR3 DNA reads TGTGCCAGCAGGATGAGTGGCGGTCAGGGGGGCCGGCAGCCCCAGCATTTT. This chain joins TRBV28 and TRBJ1-5; the match to TRBD1 covers 7 bases. The J segment lost 7 bases and the V segment lost 6 bases, leaving 18 bases of the junction unmatched. Per germline, CDR1 MDHEN and CDR2 SYDVKM. This CDR3 comprises 17 residues.

This clonotype was detected many times. The chain uses TRBV18 and TRBJ1-4, with TRBD1 matching over 9 bases. This CDR3 comprises 14 residues. With 5 bases clipped from V and 8 bases from J, the junction kept 6 bases outside the gene matches. Germline assignment: CDR1 KGHSH and CDR2 LQKENI. CDR3 nucleotide sequence: TGTGCCAGCTCAGCCGGGACAGGGCTAGAAAAACTGTTTTTT. It yields the protein CASSAGTGLEKLFF. Using reference TRBV18 and TRBJ1-4 for the parts outside the CDR3, the full variable domain is NAGVMQNPRHLVRRRGQEARLRCSPMKGHSHVYWYRQLPEEGLKFMVYLQKENIIDESGMPKERFSAEFPKEGPSILRIQQVVRGDSAAYFCASSAGTGLEKLFFGSGTQLSVL.

This chain links TRBV19 with TRBJ2-3; D unresolved. Germline lookup yields CDR1 LNHDA and CDR2 SQIVND (reference sequence). Between the trimmed V and J ends, which lost 1 base and 0 bases, there was a span of 11 bases. This CDR3 spans 16 amino acids. This chain's CDR3 is CASSIVAASSTDTQYF. The CDR3 DNA sequence: TGTGCCAGTAGTATAGTGGCGGCTTCGAGCACAGATACGCAGTATTTT.

This clonotype came up a few times. The chain combines TRBV2 with TRBJ1-6, with 7 bases that match TRBD1. Germline CDR1 is SNHLY and CDR2 is FYNNEI. Trimming took 6 bases from V and 7 from J; bases not matched to a gene: 9. This CDR3 is built from 15 residues. The CDR3 loop reads CASRLEDRPNSPLHF. CDR3 nucleotides: TGTGCCAGCAGGCTTGAGGACAGGCCCAATTCACCCCTCCACTTT.